This record concerns one T cell receptor beta chain sequence. The antigen is undetermined. V lost 7 bases to trimming and J lost 1 base, with 10 bases between them. There are 13 residues in the CDR3. Germline CDR1 reads SNHLY; CDR2 reads FYNNEI. 5'RACE with constant-segment primers built TCRalpha and TCRbeta cDNA libraries with UMIs. MiXCR was run by TCRdb on the 5' RACE reads, yielding one entry per CDR3 protein. The table records 200,000 to 250,000 distinct CDR3 sequences, 9.5% of them present only once. The data are from a study of T-cell memory formation after mild COVID-19. As for the study in general: Clusters were largely donor specific. Regarding the study as a whole: Cross-reactive memory apparently joined, as some responding clones appeared in pre-infection memory.

Input material: PBMCs or a T cell subset sorted from them (not recorded which). The clonotype was recovered from a man between 18 and 29 years old who had mild COVID-19 (a few samples of this study predate the infection). Cell type and time point are not known. The chain couples TRBV2 to TRBJ1-1; D gene unclear. The CDR3 DNA sequence: TGTGCCAGCAAGCCCGCGGGGAACACTGAAGCTTTCTTT. It translates to CASKPAGNTEAFF.